The 24 T cell receptor beta chains presented below share a single source sample, sequenced in a study of blood T cell repertoires in COVID-19. Libraries were prepared by immunoSEQ multiplex PCR; TCRdb keeps only in-frame clonotypes and omits some of them. The repertoire holds 130,000 to 150,000 clones, with 87% as singletons. Sequenced input: peripheral blood. These receptors originate from a woman aged 40 to 55 with acute or convalescent COVID-19.

The V gene is TRBV5-8, the J gene TRBJ2-3; 8 nucleotides match TRBD1. V lost 4 bases to trimming and J lost 3 bases; unmatched junction nucleotides: 7. The CDR3 length is 15 residues. Germline lookup yields CDR1 SGHTS and CDR2 YDEGEE. The CDR3, as DNA: TGTGCCAGCAGCCCTGACAGGGGTATAACAGATACGCAGTATTTT. Protein: CASSPDRGITDTQYF.

This sequence joins TRBV7-8 and TRBJ1-5; weak D call: TRBD1 (5 bases). Germline V gene sequence: CDR1 SGHVS, CDR2 FQNEAQ. Trimming removed 4 bases at V and 7 bases at J, with 11 bases between. The CDR3 length is 13 residues. CDR3 in amino acids: CASSSIRGQPQHF. CDR3 nucleotides: TGTGCCAGCAGCTCGATTAGGGGACAGCCCCAGCATTTT.

This clone was seen only a few times. The rearrangement links TRBV30 to TRBJ1-5; D is unclear. The V gene's germline CDR1 is GTSNPN and CDR2 SVGIG (reference sequence). This CDR3 has 13 amino acids. The ends were cut back, 5 bases at V and 6 bases at J, with 14 bases in the middle. In DNA form, the CDR3 reads TGTGCCTGGGAGGAGAGGCGGGGTCAGCCCCAGCATTTT. Residues: CAWEERRGQPQHF.

CDR3 coding DNA: TGTGCCTCACAGGACACCGGGACTAGCGGTCGCAATGAGCAGTTCTTC. It translates to CASQDTGTSGRNEQFF. This chain joins TRBV10-3 and TRBJ2-1, with 11 nucleotides matching TRBD2. The CDR3 runs 16 residues. The V segment lost 11 bases and the J segment 6 bases; nucleotides outside the gene matches: 15. Per germline, CDR1 ENHRY and CDR2 SYGVKD.

The rearrangement joins TRBV19 to TRBJ2-3; 9 bases align to TRBD1. With 5 bases clipped from V and 3 bases from J, the junction kept 3 bases outside the gene matches. The CDR3 consists of 14 residues. Germline values: CDR1 LNHDA, CDR2 SQIVND (reference sequence). The CDR3 nucleotides are TGTGCCAGTAGTCCCGACAGGGGGACAGATACGCAGTATTTT. Amino acids: CASSPDRGTDTQYF. The complete variable domain, with remaining parts taken from reference TRBV19 and TRBJ2-3, reads DGGITQSPKYLFRKEGQNVTLSCEQNLNHDAMYWYRQDPGQGLRLIYYSQIVNDFQKGDIAEGYSVSREKKESFPLTVTSAQKNPTAFYLCASSPDRGTDTQYFGPGTRLTVL.

The chain has TRBV5-1 and TRBJ1-2; perhaps TRBD1 as D (5 bases). The CDR3 is made up of 14 amino acids. Germline CDR1 SGHRS, CDR2 YFSETQ. V was trimmed by 2 bases and J by 6 bases, leaving 14 bases between them. The CDR3 DNA follows: TGCGCCAGCAGCTTTCAGGGCAGAGAGGATGGCTACACCTTC. It encodes CASSFQGREDGYTF.

V is TRBV30 and J is TRBJ2-7, with D unresolved. V was pared by 2 bases and J by 3 bases, with 8 bases between. This CDR3 is 12 amino acids long. Germline CDR1 is GTSNPN and CDR2 is SVGIG (reference sequence). CDR3 coding DNA: TGTGCCTGGAGTCCCGACATCTACGAGCAGTACTTC. Its translation: CAWSPDIYEQYF. The complete variable domain, with remaining parts taken from reference TRBV30 and TRBJ2-7, reads SQTIHQWPATLVQPVGSPLSLECTVEGTSNPNLYWYRQAAGRGLQLLFYSVGIGQISSEVPQNLSASRPQDRQFILSSKKLLLSDSGFYLCAWSPDIYEQYFGPGTRLTVT.

The chain links TRBV19 to TRBJ1-1; a possible D gene is TRBD1 (6 bases). CDR3 size: 14 residues. The germline gives CDR1 LNHDA, CDR2 SQIVND (reference sequence). V gave up 3 bases and J gave up 8 bases, with 16 bases separating them. The CDR3 region has the DNA TGTGCCAGTAGTATTAATCGCCGGGGGGCAGAAGCTTTCTTT. This codes for CASSINRRGAEAFF.

CDR3 in DNA: TGTGCCAGCAGTTTTTTGGGGGGTTCACCCCTCCACTTT. The encoded protein is CASSFLGGSPLHF. The chain employs TRBV28 and TRBJ1-6; possible D gene TRBD1, 5 bases. The germline V gene encodes CDR1 MDHEN and CDR2 SYDVKM. This CDR3 comprises 13 residues. The V gene lost 3 bases and the J gene lost 9 bases, with 9 bases spanning the gap.

This sequence joins TRBV18 and TRBJ2-7, with 11 bases aligning to TRBD1. Germline V CDR1 and CDR2: KGHSH, LQKENI. V lost 2 bases to trimming and J lost 6 bases; unmatched junction nucleotides: 3. The CDR3 spans 14 residues. CDR3 nucleotide sequence: TGTGCCAGCTCACCAGGACAGGGGGCAGGCGAGCAGTACTTC. As protein: CASSPGQGAGEQYF.

This rearrangement joins TRBV19 to TRBJ1-5; 7 positions agree with TRBD1. This CDR3 has 18 amino acids. Looked up from germline, CDR1 is LNHDA and CDR2 is SQIVND (reference sequence). The V gene end was trimmed by 3 bases and the J gene end by 1 base; junction bases not matched to a gene: 12. The CDR3 bases are TGTGCCAGTAGTATCGCGCAGGGGGGAGGTATGAGCAATCAGCCCCAGCATTTT. Encoded protein: CASSIAQGGGMSNQPQHF.

The rearrangement links TRBV19 to TRBJ1-1; the D is unclear. There are 14 residues in the CDR3. V shed 6 bases and J shed 1 base, with 12 bases lying between them. Germline V gene lookup returns CDR1 LNHDA and CDR2 SQIVND (reference sequence). The CDR3 DNA reads TGTGCCAGTAGGGCATCGAGGCCGAACACTGAAGCTTTCTTT. Translated: CASRASRPNTEAFF.

J is TRBJ1-2 and V is TRBV19, with 8 bases that match TRBD1. The CDR3 has 13 residues. Germline V gene sequence: CDR1 LNHDA, CDR2 SQIVND (reference sequence). J was trimmed by 7 bases and V by 3 bases; bases with no gene match: 4. CDR3: CASSIPGGSGYTF. DNA of the CDR3: TGTGCCAGTAGTATTCCAGGGGGCTCTGGCTACACCTTC.

This rearrangement joins TRBV4-1 to TRBJ2-7; tentatively, D is TRBD2 (5 bases). V was pared by 1 base and J by 4 bases, with 14 bases between. This CDR3 spans 15 amino acids. Per germline, CDR1 MGHRA and CDR2 YSYEKL. Written as DNA, the CDR3 is TGCGCCAGCAGCCAAGGTCAGGAGGCCCTTTACGAGCAGTACTTC. It encodes CASSQGQEALYEQYF.

V is TRBV7-3 and J is TRBJ2-4, with D perhaps matching TRBD1 (6 bases). Deletions cut 1 base from V and 3 bases from J, with 13 bases between. Germline CDR1 is SGHTA and CDR2 is FQGTGA. The CDR3 has 16 residues. The CDR3 protein is CASSLNPGVDKNIQYF. The CDR3 bases are TGTGCCAGCAGCTTAAATCCAGGGGTTGACAAAAACATTCAGTACTTC.

The V call is TRBV5-5, the J call TRBJ2-2; 7 bases match TRBD1. Trimming took 2 bases from V and 7 from J; bases not matched to a gene: 5. Germline V gives CDR1 SGHKS, CDR2 YYEKEE (reference sequence). CDR3 length: 14 amino acids. The chain's CDR3 is CASSLTGVGGELFF. CDR3 sequence (DNA): TGTGCCAGCAGCTTAACAGGGGTCGGCGGGGAGCTGTTTTTT.

The chain employs TRBV7-2 and TRBJ1-1; 10 bases are shared with TRBD1. With 5 bases clipped from V and 6 bases from J, the junction kept 12 bases outside the gene matches. This CDR3 contains 16 residues. CDR1 is SGHTA, CDR2 FQGNSA, per germline. The CDR3 protein is CASSRGQGVRKSEAFF. CDR3 DNA: TGTGCCAGCAGCCGCGGACAGGGGGTCCGCAAATCTGAAGCTTTCTTT. The variable domain in full, completed from reference TRBV7-2 and TRBJ1-1, reads GAGVSQSPSNKVTEKGKDVELRCDPISGHTALYWYRQSLGQGLEFLIYFQGNSAPDKSGLPSDRFSAERTGGSVSTLTIQRTQQEDSAVYLCASSRGQGVRKSEAFFGQGTRLTVV.

The chain carries TRBV3-1 (or the pseudogene TRBV3-2) and TRBJ2-6; D not resolved. Germline CDR1 reads LGHDT; CDR2 reads YNNKEL (reference sequence). The CDR3 contains 17 residues. The germline V and J ends were trimmed by 1 base and 3 bases, with 13 bases remaining between them. In DNA, the CDR3 is TGTGCCAGCAGCCAAGCTGACTGGGTGTTTGGGGCCAACGTCCTGACTTTC. It specifies CASSQADWVFGANVLTF.

The chain joins TRBV9 to TRBJ1-2; possibly TRBD1 for D (6 bases). This CDR3 contains 17 residues. The germline V gene has CDR1 SGDLS and CDR2 YYNGEE. V was cut by 4 bases and J by 6 bases, with 25 bases left in between. CDR3 region: CASSLRDTTILVDGYTF. The DNA of the CDR3 is TGTGCCAGCAGCCTTCGGGACACTACCATCCTCGTGGATGGCTACACCTTC.

The chain recombines TRBV18 with TRBJ1-1; D not resolved. CDR1 is KGHSH and CDR2 is LQKENI in the germline V gene. V was trimmed by 3 bases and J by 0 bases, leaving 17 bases between them. The CDR3 has 17 residues. Here the CDR3 reads CASSPDYGSRMNTEAFF. The CDR3 region has the DNA TGTGCCAGCTCACCGGATTACGGTAGCCGCATGAACACTGAAGCTTTCTTT. Filled out from reference TRBV18 and TRBJ1-1, the complete variable domain reads NAGVMQNPRHLVRRRGQEARLRCSPMKGHSHVYWYRQLPEEGLKFMVYLQKENIIDESGMPKERFSAEFPKEGPSILRIQQVVRGDSAAYFCASSPDYGSRMNTEAFFGQGTRLTVV.

The V and J genes are TRBV15 and TRBJ2-5; TRBD2 matches at 12 bases. The germline V gene has CDR1 LNHNV and CDR2 YYDKDF (reference sequence). The CDR3 contains 17 residues. Unmatched junction bases numbered 9, after V lost 5 bases and J lost 2 bases. CDR3 coding DNA: TGTGCCACCAGCTACCCTTGGACTAGCGGGGTACAAGAGACCCAGTACTTC. This gives the protein CATSYPWTSGVQETQYF.

This chain joins TRBV24-1 and TRBJ2-1; D is perhaps TRBD2 (6 bases). The CDR3 spans 18 residues. Trimming shortened V by 3 bases and J by 2 bases, and 19 bases separated the two germline ends. The germline V gene has CDR1 KGHDR and CDR2 SFDVKD. The CDR3 region is CATSDPVGDSPPYNEQFF. The CDR3 DNA reads as TGTGCCACCAGTGATCCAGTCGGGGACTCCCCTCCCTACAATGAGCAGTTCTTC.

This clone was observed a few times. V usage is TRBV28 and J usage is TRBJ2-7, with TRBD1 matching 9 bases. CDR3 length equals 15 residues. The V gene's germline CDR1 is MDHEN and CDR2 SYDVKM. The V and J ends lost 6 bases and 2 bases, in that order; junction bases with no gene match: 8. The CDR3 is CASRIGTGQTYEQYF. CDR3 bases: TGTGCCAGCAGAATAGGGACAGGGCAAACCTACGAGCAGTACTTC.

This clone was observed once. CDR3 region: CASSYLGTGQSPLHF. The CDR3 coding sequence is TGTGCCAGCAGCTATCTTGGGACAGGGCAATCACCCCTCCACTTT. J is TRBJ1-6 and V is TRBV9, with 9 bases fitting TRBD1. The germline CDR1 and CDR2 sequences are SGDLS and YYNGEE. There are 15 residues in the CDR3. V lost 4 bases and J lost 10; bases outside the gene matches: 9.